This T cell receptor (beta chain) was documented in a study of T-cell memory formation after mild COVID-19. Study-wide results and limits: Pre-infection memory held some responding clones, suggesting pre-existing cross-reactive T cells responded.

As for this clonotype: Its antigen is as yet unknown.

Germline CDR1 and CDR2: LGHDT and YNNKEL (reference sequence). Trimming removed 2 bases at V and 5 bases at J, with 10 bases between. The CDR3 is 14 amino acids. Sample barcodes and UMIs were carried by the TCR alpha and TCR beta cDNA libraries that 5'RACE generated with constant-segment primers. TCRdb re-called the 5' RACE reads through MiXCR, storing one row per CDR3 protein. Of around 340,000 distinct CDR3 sequences listed, approximately 14% are singletons. The V gene is TRBV3-1, the J gene TRBJ2-1, with TRBD1 as a possible D gene (5 bases). Sequencing was performed on PBMCs or a T cell subset sorted from them (not recorded which). This TCR came from a man in his late teens or twenties who had mild COVID-19 (a few samples of this study predate the infection). Cell type and time point are not known. CDR3 DNA: TGTGCCAGCAGCCAATCCAGGGCAGACAATGAGCAGTTCTTC. As protein: CASSQSRADNEQFF.